One sample yielded the 27 T cell receptor beta chains listed below, sequenced in a study of shared clonotypes between healthy human individuals. Clones were read by immunoSEQ multiplex PCR, and TCRdb kept only the in-frame ones, dropping some. The sample shows over 1.5 million clones, 98% of them seen only once. Sequencing was done on a sample of naive CD4+ T cells sorted from blood. Subset: CD45RA+ positively selected. Receptors originate from a man between 25 and 39 years old in good health.

The genes are TRBV18 and TRBJ1-4; 8 bases align to TRBD1. Germline CDR1 reads KGHSH; CDR2 reads LQKENI. This CDR3 is 15 amino acids long. The V segment lost 6 bases and the J segment 7 bases; nucleotides outside the gene matches: 10. Here the CDR3 reads CASSTLGTGGEKLFF. The CDR3 bases are TGTGCCAGCTCCACACTCGGGACAGGAGGTGAAAAACTGTTTTTT.

Here the CDR3 reads CAISGLEAAGGNYGYTF. The CDR3, as DNA: TGTGCCATCAGCGGCCTTGAGGCAGCAGGAGGGAACTATGGCTACACCTTC. The chain joins TRBV10-3 to TRBJ1-2; D is undetermined. V was pared by 6 bases and J by 2 bases, with 22 bases between. Germline CDR1 and CDR2: ENHRY and SYGVKD. The CDR3 has 17 residues.

The chain employs TRBV5-1 and TRBJ2-3; D call uncertain. CDR1 and CDR2 (germline): SGHRS, YFSETQ. The CDR3 is 18 amino acids. Trimming pared 0 bases from V and 0 bases from J, leaving 17 bases between. This CDR3 reads CASSLGDGPRTSTDTQYF. CDR3 coding DNA: TGCGCCAGCAGCTTGGGGGATGGACCCCGTACTAGCACAGATACGCAGTATTTT.

This clone has just one count. The sample has other DNA sequences that encode this CDR3 too. The rearrangement links TRBV9 to TRBJ2-1; 9 bases align to TRBD2. Germline loops: CDR1 SGDLS, CDR2 YYNGEE. This CDR3 is 16 amino acids long. The J segment lost 4 bases and the V segment lost 0 bases, leaving 5 bases of the junction unmatched. The CDR3 is CASSVGPSGVYNEQFF. The DNA for the CDR3 is TGTGCCAGCAGCGTAGGCCCTAGCGGGGTATACAATGAGCAGTTCTTC.

This chain uses TRBV6-1 with TRBJ2-5; D not resolved. TRBJ2-7 explains the end of the DNA better; the J call may be wrong. CDR1 and CDR2 (germline): MNHNS, SASEGT. The CDR3 totals 12 residues. The CDR3 nucleotides read TGTGCCAGCAGTATGAAATGGAACGAGCAGTACTTC. Translated, it gives CASSMKWNEQYF.

J is TRBJ1-1 and V is TRBV5-6; D gene uncertain. CDR3 length: 14 residues. Germline V gives CDR1 SGHDT, CDR2 YYEEEE. With 0 bases removed from V and 5 bases from J, the gap between germline ends came to 11 bases. CDR3 DNA sequence: TGTGCCAGCAGCTTGGACCTGGGGTTAACTGAAGCTTTCTTT. This sequence encodes CASSLDLGLTEAFF.

The chain employs TRBV27 and TRBJ2-1, with D tentatively TRBD1 (6 bases). V was cut by 2 bases and J by 8 bases, with 22 bases left in between. Germline lookup yields CDR1 MNHEY and CDR2 SMNVEV (reference sequence). The CDR3 sequence is 17 residues long. CDR3 bases: TGTGCCAGCAGTTTAAGGGTTGGCCGGGCAGGGGCGGATGAGCAGTTCTTC. Translation gives CASSLRVGRAGADEQFF.

The gene calls are TRBV6-1 and TRBJ1-5, with D maybe TRBD1 (6 bases). V was shortened by 8 bases and J by 3 bases, with 14 bases between the two germline ends. This CDR3 is built from 14 residues. Germline V gene data show CDR1 as MNHNS and CDR2 as SASEGT. The CDR3 spells CASASSGDNQPQHF. In DNA form, the CDR3 reads TGTGCCAGCGCGAGTTCAGGGGACAATCAGCCCCAGCATTTT.

CDR3 residues: CASSPYQGAAGNTIYF. The CDR3 bases are TGTGCCAGCAGCCCATATCAGGGGGCAGCAGGAAACACCATATATTTT. The gene calls are TRBV9 and TRBJ1-3; 8 bases are a match to TRBD1. The CDR3 extends over 16 amino acids. The V gene's germline CDR1 is SGDLS and CDR2 YYNGEE. Trimming at V came to 4 bases and at J to 4 bases, leaving 10 bases not matched to a gene.

This sequence joins TRBV28 and TRBJ1-2, with 8 bases aligning to TRBD1. V lost 5 bases, J lost 6 bases, and 8 bases stayed unmatched. The CDR3 covers 14 residues. The germline V gene has CDR1 MDHEN and CDR2 SYDVKM. This chain's CDR3 is CASSATTGANGYTF. The CDR3, as DNA: TGTGCCAGCAGTGCCACGACAGGGGCCAATGGCTACACCTTC.

V usage is TRBV10-1 and J usage is TRBJ2-1; TRBD2 agrees at 9 bases. Per the germline V gene, CDR1 is WNHNN and CDR2 is SYGVQD (reference sequence). Trimming removed 0 bases from V and 8 bases from J; junction bases left unmatched: 5. This CDR3 spans 15 amino acids. CDR3 sequence: CASSESLSGSHEQFF. CDR3 DNA: TGCGCCAGCAGTGAGTCTCTTAGCGGGAGTCATGAGCAGTTCTTC.

This clone showed up just once. The rearrangement links TRBV7-9 to TRBJ1-2; unclear D gene. V was cut by 5 bases and J by 4 bases, with 8 bases left in between. From germline, CDR1 is SEHNR and CDR2 FQNEAQ (reference sequence). This CDR3 is built from 12 residues. The DNA of the CDR3 is TGTGCCAGCAGCCCGAACGCCTATGGCTACACCTTC. This translates into CASSPNAYGYTF.

This chain's CDR3 is CASSPPEGTLEQYF. The CDR3 nucleotides read TGTGCCAGCTCACCACCCGAAGGTACCCTGGAGCAGTACTTC. The rearrangement joins TRBV18 to TRBJ2-7; D gene uncertain. Germline CDR1 is KGHSH and CDR2 is LQKENI. V lost 0 bases, J lost 7 bases, and 13 bases lay in between. The CDR3 runs to 14 residues. Filled out from reference TRBV18 and TRBJ2-7, the complete variable domain reads NAGVMQNPRHLVRRRGQEARLRCSPMKGHSHVYWYRQLPEEGLKFMVYLQKENIIDESGMPKERFSAEFPKEGPSILRIQQVVRGDSAAYFCASSPPEGTLEQYFGPGTRLTVT.

The chain recombines TRBV6-5 with TRBJ2-7, with 8 positions matching TRBD2. Germline-derived CDR1 and CDR2 are MNHEY and SVGAGI. V shed 0 bases and J 5 bases; nucleotides not matched to a gene: 6. This CDR3 region has 15 residues. This CDR3 reads CASSYSPSGSNEQYF. In nucleotides, the CDR3 is TGTGCCAGCAGTTACTCTCCCAGCGGGAGTAACGAGCAGTACTTC.

J is TRBJ1-1 and V is TRBV28; no clear D gene. V dropped 6 bases and J dropped 2 bases, with 13 bases sitting between them. This CDR3 comprises 14 residues. Germline V lookup: CDR1 MDHEN, CDR2 SYDVKM. CDR3 nucleotide sequence: TGTGCCAGCAGGGCCGGGCAGTTTAACACTGAAGCTTTCTTT. Its translation: CASRAGQFNTEAFF. Based on the CDR3 plus reference TRBV28 and TRBJ1-1, the full variable domain is DVKVTQSSRYLVKRTGEKVFLECVQDMDHENMFWYRQDPGLGLRLIYFSYDVKMKEKGDIPEGYSVSREKKERFSLILESASTNQTSMYLCASRAGQFNTEAFFGQGTRLTVV.

The CDR3 loop is CASSPPNGKGGELFF. Written as DNA, the CDR3 is TGTGCCAGCTCACCACCAAACGGAAAAGGCGGGGAGCTGTTTTTT. The chain uses TRBV18 and TRBJ2-2, with D unclear. Per germline, CDR1 KGHSH and CDR2 LQKENI. Trimming stripped 0 bases from V and 7 bases from J, with 12 bases between. The CDR3 runs 15 residues.

The chain carries TRBV11-3 and TRBJ2-2; 7 bases are shared with TRBD2. This CDR3 spans 16 amino acids. After removal of 5 bases from V and 5 bases from J, the junction contained 11 bases not matched to a gene. The germline gives CDR1 SGHNT, CDR2 YENEEA. The CDR3: CASSMTRGRVTGELFF. The CDR3 DNA reads as TGTGCCAGCAGCATGACCCGGGGGAGGGTTACCGGGGAGCTGTTTTTT.

The rearrangement links TRBV15 to TRBJ2-2; TRBD2 aligns across 12 bases. Losses at the gene ends were 1 base for V and 6 bases for J; bases not matched to a gene: 6. CDR3 size: 17 residues. Germline V CDR1 and CDR2: LNHNV, YYDKDF (reference sequence). CDR3 protein: CATSRGLAGGLAGELFF. CDR3 in DNA: TGTGCCACCAGCAGAGGGCTAGCGGGAGGGCTGGCCGGGGAGCTGTTTTTT.

The J gene is TRBJ1-2, the V gene TRBV14; D is unclear. The CDR3 runs to 15 residues. Germline CDR1 and CDR2: SGHDN and FVKESK. V dropped 0 bases and J dropped 8 bases, with 16 bases sitting between them. CDR3 protein: CASSQEIRPVRGYTF. The CDR3 region has the DNA TGTGCCAGCAGCCAAGAAATACGGCCTGTGCGGGGCTACACCTTC.

The V gene is TRBV10-3, the J gene TRBJ1-3; D remains ambiguous. The V gene lost 4 bases and the J gene lost 0 bases, with 10 bases spanning the gap. Per germline, CDR1 ENHRY and CDR2 SYGVKD. The CDR3 is 15 amino acids. The CDR3 region has the DNA TGTGCCATCAGTGCAGTACCGGTCTCTGGAAACACCATATATTTT. Its protein is CAISAVPVSGNTIYF.

The rearrangement joins TRBV9 to TRBJ1-5; no reliable D call. This CDR3 contains 14 residues. Trimming removed 0 bases at V and 6 bases at J, with 10 bases between. From germline, CDR1 is SGDLS and CDR2 YYNGEE. CDR3 DNA: TGTGCCAGCAGCGTAGAATCGATGGGTCAGCCCCAGCATTTT. Amino acids: CASSVESMGQPQHF.

The chain recombines TRBV19 with TRBJ2-2; tentatively, D is TRBD1 (5 bases). CDR1 is LNHDA, CDR2 SQIVND, per germline (reference sequence). The V gene lost 2 bases and the J gene lost 2 bases, with 9 bases spanning the gap. The CDR3 is 15 residues long. The CDR3 sequence is CASSITGVNTGELFF. Here the CDR3 DNA reads TGTGCCAGTAGTATAACAGGAGTAAACACCGGGGAGCTGTTTTTT.

This sequence joins TRBV6-1 and TRBJ2-5, with D possibly matching TRBD1 (6 bases). Germline V gives CDR1 MNHNS, CDR2 SASEGT. V was trimmed by 6 bases and J by 5 bases, leaving 13 bases between them. The CDR3 consists of 13 residues. In DNA, the CDR3 is TGTGCCAGCAGCGAGGGGGTGTACGAGACCCAGTACTTC. It encodes CASSEGVYETQYF.

The J gene is TRBJ1-2, the V gene TRBV28; possible D gene TRBD1, 5 bases. The CDR3 contains 14 residues. The germline V and J ends were trimmed by 4 bases and 4 bases, with 13 bases remaining between them. CDR1 is MDHEN and CDR2 is SYDVKM in the germline V gene. CDR3 coding DNA: TGTGCCAGCAGTTCCCCTCAGGGAGTCTATGGCTACACCTTC. It translates to CASSSPQGVYGYTF.

This chain uses TRBV10-1 with TRBJ1-3; 8 nucleotides match TRBD1. V shed 4 bases and J 0 bases; nucleotides not matched to a gene: 8. From germline, CDR1 is WNHNN and CDR2 SYGVQD (reference sequence). The CDR3 is 17 residues long. In DNA form, the CDR3 reads TGCGCCAGCAGTGGGACCAGGACAGGGATCTCTGGAAACACCATATATTTT. As protein: CASSGTRTGISGNTIYF.

V is TRBV4-1 and J is TRBJ1-1, with no clear D. Germline-derived CDR1 and CDR2 are MGHRA and YSYEKL. The CDR3 loop spans 14 amino acids. The V end lost 5 bases, the J end lost 4 bases, and 14 bases lay between the germline ends. CDR3 DNA sequence: TGCGCCAGCAGCACTACCGTGGTGGGCACTGAAGCTTTCTTT. The encoded protein is CASSTTVVGTEAFF.

V usage is TRBV10-3 and J usage is TRBJ2-5, with 8 bases aligning to TRBD2. The junction had 7 bases not matched to a gene; V was cut back by 11 bases and J by 5 bases. The CDR3 is 12 amino acids. Looked up from germline, CDR1 is ENHRY and CDR2 is SYGVKD. CDR3 protein: CAVGGGRETQYF. DNA of the CDR3: TGTGCCGTCGGGGGGGGAAGGGAGACCCAGTACTTC.